This T cell receptor (beta chain) was profiled in a study of T-cell reconstitution after alpha-beta-depleted transplantation in children. Findings and caveats of the study: About two months after transplant, alpha-beta T cells reportedly came from several hundred expanded graft clones.

In regard to this clonotype: Its target is unknown. Given a much more abundant clone one base away, this may be a read error.

Unique molecular identifiers were incorporated when the TCRbeta library was constructed. TCRdb re-analysed the PCR reads in MiXCR, keeping a single row per CDR3 protein. The sample holds 150,000 to 250,000 distinct CDR3 sequences, 5.5% to 7% seen once. This CDR3 contains 11 residues. The germline V gene has CDR1 DFQATT and CDR2 SNEGSKA (reference sequence). The V and J genes are TRBV20-1 and TRBJ1-1; D is unclear. Material: PBMCs, obtained before TCRalphabeta/CD19-depleted stem cell transplant. The receptor's source is a girl under three years old with combined immunodeficiency, due to receive a stem cell transplant. CDR3 loop: CCARFHDEAFF. CDR3 DNA: TGCTGTGCTAGGTTTCACGACGAAGCTTTCTTT.